This entry is about one T cell receptor beta chain. Which antigen it targets is not known. No per-base quality is available; no much larger clone lies one base away. The same CDR3 arises from other DNA sequences in this sample as well. The sample's time point, from its label and the paper: before start of T cell therapy. Patients were solid-organ transplant recipients with drug-resistant/recurrent cytomegalovirus. Ten to eleven trial participants were selected for repertoire analysis based on availability of post-therapy peripheral blood mononuclear cells. A BD FACSAria III was used to sort viable CD3+CD8+CD4- lymphocytes from PBMCs. Genomic DNA was extracted from sorted cells with the Qiagen DNeasy Kit. This sample was taken from a study of T cell therapy after organ transplantation (dated by TCRdb to about 2019). In the study overall: Autologous CMV-specific T cells, expanded in vitro for roughly 15 days with a peptide pool of 30 HLA class I and II CMV epitopes, were used as therapy products. Each patient got up to 6 T cell doses, given every 2 weeks, and was then monitored for 25 to 30 weeks after finishing therapy. Of the approximately ten patients, eight were classified as clinical responders and two were classified as nonresponders. A median of 1.92 x 10^8 CMV-specific T cells was administered to patients across 2 to 6 intravenous infusions. An open-label phase I trial of autologous CMV-specific adoptive T cell therapy in solid-organ transplant recipients was the basis for the study, which was a follow-up TRBV repertoire analysis. Pretherapy peripheral blood samples were collected before commencement of T cell therapy. Of the ten or so patients, only seven or eight had long-term post-therapy samples available. The paper's findings and limits, for the study overall: Reduced sample coverage from poor CD8+ T cell yield may be reflected in the few expansions detected in nonresponders. The fold change in CD8 clonality after therapy was inversely correlated with pretherapy clonality, which suggests that less biased repertoires were more open to remodeling. The small cohort prevented assessing confounders such as concurrent antirejection and antiviral medications. Both transferred clonotypes and endogenous clonotypes not detected in the therapy products appeared to be included in post-therapy reconstitution. Before therapy, nonresponders had marked clonal expansions, and after therapy the repertoires of nonresponders changed only minimally.

Using the immunoSEQ two-step, bias-controlled multiplex PCR assay, TRB CDR3 regions were amplified from genomic DNA. Sequencing of CDR3 libraries was carried out on an Illumina NextSeq 500. In the source study's methods: The immunoSEQ Analyzer platform was used for initial alignment and bioinformatics, including bias normalization against synthetic CDR3 analogs. Annotation of V, D and J genes followed the definitions in the IMGT database. Additional TRBV analyses were carried out with default settings in VDJtools version 1.1.10 and the R package tcR version 2.2.1.11. For the GLIPH analysis, version 1.0 was run with default settings. In CDR3 sequences with at least 5 reads, significant changes in clonotype frequency were tested by a 2-sided binomial test with Benjamini-Hochberg correction (alpha = 0.01). Held by TCRdb, this immuneACCESS table contains in-frame sequences only and omits some clones. Under half of the omission traces to an unresolved V gene where checked; the cause of the rest is unknown. That table furnishes V, J and clone size, whereas the DNA furnished D and trimming. The sample table holds 51,000 or so clones, of which approximately 94% were seen once. Around 3.2% of the sample belongs to the ten largest clones.

Looking up the germline V gene yields CDR1 MRHNA and CDR2 SNTAGT. Ends trimmed: V by 0 bases, J by 7 bases; bases unmatched to a gene: 1. The CDR3 numbers 14 residues from cysteine through phenylalanine. This entry keeps only the CDR3 DNA: 42 bases, framed from base 1. This TCR was sampled from a human patient who had received a solid organ transplant and had CMV disease. The V gene is TRBV6-4 and the J gene is TRBJ2-1, with 9 central nucleotides matching TRBD1. The starting material was CD8+ T cells from blood, obtained before autologous CMV-specific T cell therapy. The CDR3: CASSDSTGGNEQFF. The nucleotide sequence reads as follows: TGTGCCAGCAGTGACTCGACAGGGGGGAATGAGCAGTTCTTC.